A single sample is the source of the 11 T cell receptor beta chains below, sequenced in a study of blood T cells in healthy people across ages. Then a second PCR, running about 6 to 11 cycles, was carried out with a sample-barcoded 5' primer and a J-beta primer mix. One entry per CDR3 protein results from TCRdb running MiXCR on the 5' RACE reads. Of some 700,000 distinct CDR3 sequences listed, about 42% are singletons. The sequenced sample consisted of blood. The receptors stem from a woman in her sixties or seventies in good health.

The gene calls are TRBV15 and TRBJ1-2; no clear D gene. Trimming cost V 1 base and J 1 base, with 7 bases left between them. The CDR3 contains 14 residues. CDR1 and CDR2 (germline): LNHNV, YYDKDF (reference sequence). CDR3 coding DNA: TGTGCCACCAGCAGAGGGACGGATAACTATGGCTACACCTTC. This sequence encodes CATSRGTDNYGYTF.

The CDR3 nucleotides are TGTGCCAGCAGTGAAGAACTCCCGGCTAGCGGGAGAGGGGATACGCAGTATTTT. This translates into CASSEELPASGRGDTQYF. The chain recombines TRBV6-1 with TRBJ2-3; 10 positions agree with TRBD2. The CDR3 sequence is 18 residues long. V lost 1 base, J lost 6 bases, and 13 bases stayed unmatched. CDR1 and CDR2 from the germline V gene are MNHNS and SASEGT.

The V gene is TRBV6-2 or TRBV6-3, the J gene TRBJ1-1; 7 bases agree with TRBD1. The CDR3 is made up of 15 amino acids. Germline-derived CDR1 and CDR2 are MNHEY and SVGEGT. V lost 6 bases to trimming and J lost 4 bases; unmatched junction nucleotides: 11. The DNA of the CDR3 is TGTGCCAGCAGCTCCGCTCGGGACAGCGGCACTGAAGCTTTCTTT. Amino acid sequence: CASSSARDSGTEAFF.

This clonotype was seen more than once but under ten times. This chain uses TRBV25-1 with TRBJ2-1; 12 bases agree with TRBD2. CDR1 and CDR2 from the germline V gene are MGHDK and SYGVNS. This CDR3 has 20 amino acids. Germline trimming cut 4 bases from V and 1 base from J; bases unmatched to any gene: 14. DNA of the CDR3: TGTGCCAGCAGTGGTCCGGGACTAGCGGGTTTTATGGGGTCCTACAATGAGCAGTTCTTC. It codes for CASSGPGLAGFMGSYNEQFF.

This CDR3 is CASSSTRAPTGEEGTDTQYF. The DNA of the CDR3 is TGTGCCAGCAGTTCCACAAGGGCCCCAACAGGGGAGGAGGGCACAGATACGCAGTATTTT. The chain employs TRBV12-3 or TRBV12-4 and TRBJ2-3; D perhaps matches TRBD1 (7 bases). The CDR3 is made up of 20 amino acids. V was trimmed by 4 bases and J by 1 base, leaving 27 bases between them.

The chain is built from TRBV6-5 and TRBJ2-2; a weak D match, TRBD2 (6 bases). V lost 2 bases, J lost 5 bases, and 12 bases lay in between. This CDR3 spans 15 amino acids. Germline CDR1 reads MNHEY; CDR2 reads SVGAGI. The CDR3 here is CASSYTGEGTGELFF. The CDR3, as DNA: TGTGCCAGCAGTTACACGGGAGAGGGTACCGGGGAGCTGTTTTTT.

The chain couples TRBV10-3 to TRBJ2-3; the match to TRBD2 covers 10 bases. V was pared by 5 bases and J by 0 bases, with 5 bases of the junction left unmatched. CDR1 is ENHRY and CDR2 is SYGVKD in the germline V gene. This CDR3 spans 16 amino acids. This CDR3 is CAISTRTSGSTDTQYF. The DNA of the CDR3 is TGTGCCATCAGTACGCGGACTAGCGGCAGCACAGATACGCAGTATTTT.

This clonotype was seen only a few times. The chain joins TRBV4-2 to TRBJ2-2; the D is unclear. The CDR3 contains 15 residues. The V gene lost 0 bases and the J gene lost 4 bases, with 9 bases spanning the gap. Germline V gene lookup returns CDR1 LGHNA and CDR2 YNFKEQ. The CDR3 loop is CASSQEKGLTGELFF. CDR3 DNA sequence: TGTGCCAGCAGCCAAGAGAAAGGTCTCACCGGGGAGCTGTTTTTT.

The chain employs TRBV9 and TRBJ1-2; D is ambiguous. Germline assignment: CDR1 SGDLS and CDR2 YYNGEE. The CDR3 is 12 residues long. V lost 2 bases, J lost 10 bases, and 12 bases lay in between. CDR3 region: CASSVTSDPYTF. CDR3 nucleotide sequence: TGTGCCAGCAGCGTTACATCGGATCCCTACACCTTC.

This chain uses TRBV6-2 or TRBV6-3 with TRBJ1-5, with no clear D. This CDR3 is 13 amino acids long. The V end lost 0 bases, the J end lost 6 bases, and 6 bases lay between the germline ends. Germline V CDR1 and CDR2: MNHEY, SVGEGT. CDR3 in DNA: TGTGCCAGCAGTTACTCTGGACCTCAGCCCCAGCATTTT. Its translation is CASSYSGPQPQHF.

The DNA of the CDR3 is TGTGCCAGCAGCCGGGAGGGCGTCAGGGTGGAGACCCAGTACTTC. Protein product: CASSREGVRVETQYF. V gene TRBV7-2 combines with J gene TRBJ2-5; 8 nucleotides match TRBD2. The germline gives CDR1 SGHTA, CDR2 FQGNSA. The CDR3 has 15 residues. Losses at the gene ends were 5 bases for V and 5 bases for J; bases not matched to a gene: 10.